Listed below are T cell receptor beta chains from one sample, sequenced in a study of PD-L1 blockade in urothelial cancer. Method: immunoSEQ multiplex PCR; TCRdb's copy keeps in-frame clones and lacks some. The repertoire consists of about 52,000 clones, with under 90% occurring once and the leading ten covering about 5.6%. Sequencing was performed on PBMCs, taken around atezolizumab (anti-PD-L1) treatment. The receptors shown here come from a man aged 35 to 55 with urothelial cancer. CDR3s include the opening cysteine and the closing phenylalanine or tryptophan. The order of the fields is clone size, D gene, J gene, V gene, CDR3 DNA, CDR3 protein. D genes are given only for firm matches. A row's size may be missing; if present it is once, few, many or a size class.

size: .
D: .
J: TRBJ2-7
V: TRBV6-1
DNA: TGTGCCAGTGCGTTGAGGTCAGCCTTTTCCTACGAGCAGTACTTC
CDR3: CASALRSAFSYEQYF

size: .
D: .
J: TRBJ2-5
V: TRBV4-2
DNA: TGTGCCAGCAGCCAAGCGGTCCAAGAGACCCAGTACTTC
CDR3: CASSQAVQETQYF

size: .
D: TRBD2
J: TRBJ2-3
V: TRBV7-9
DNA: TGTGCCAGCAGCTTAACGGGGGGGCCTACAGATACGCAGTATTTT
CDR3: CASSLTGGPTDTQYF

size: .
D: .
J: TRBJ2-1
V: TRBV12-5
DNA: TGTGCTAGTGGTTTGCCCCGTAGTGAGCAGTTCTTC
CDR3: CASGLPRSEQFF

size: .
D: TRBD1
J: TRBJ2-7
V: TRBV27
DNA: TGTGCCAGCAGTTTTAGGGACAGGGGCCCCTACGAGCAGTACTTC
CDR3: CASSFRDRGPYEQYF

size: once
D: TRBD2
J: TRBJ2-7
V: TRBV11-2
DNA: TGTGCCAGCAGCTTAGACGGTTGGGGGACTAGCGGCGAGCAGTACTTC
CDR3: CASSLDGWGTSGEQYF

size: .
D: .
J: TRBJ1-1
V: TRBV19
DNA: TGTGCCAGTATCTCGACAGCTAACATGAACACTGAAGCTTTCTTT
CDR3: CASISTANMNTEAFF

size: once
D: TRBD2
J: TRBJ2-5
V: TRBV28
DNA: TGTGCCAGCAGGGAGACTAGCGGGAGGGCGGAGACCCAGTACTTC
CDR3: CASRETSGRAETQYF

size: once
D: TRBD1
J: TRBJ2-7
V: TRBV28
DNA: TGTGCCAGCAACCGGGACAGGGTCTACGAGCAGTACTTC
CDR3: CASNRDRVYEQYF

size: .
D: .
J: TRBJ2-5
V: TRBV28
DNA: TGTGCCAGCAGTCCTCGGGGGTACCAAGAGACCCAGTACTTC
CDR3: CASSPRGYQETQYF